This section outlines one T cell receptor (beta chain) sequence together with its context. Its specificity is unknown. Trimming took off 9 bases at V and 4 bases at J, with 12 bases between the two ends. CDR1 SNHLY and CDR2 FYNNEI come from the germline V gene. The CDR3 contains 12 residues. The sample is drawn from a study of T cell repertoires in cytomegalovirus infection. Study details: It was recently identified HLA-C-restricted and well-studied HLA-B-restricted CMV epitopes that the study used. CMV infection together with matching HLA type was indicated by public TCR beta signatures. General study findings and limits: Cumulated frequencies of public TCR beta families served to identify carriers of CMV plus the relevant HLA.

TCRdb redid the calling of the reads with MiXCR, one entry per CDR3 protein. The data show about 700,000 distinct CDR3 sequences, around 31% seen once. The origin of this receptor is a human donor in good health (CMV status not recorded). Some clones in this sample may be carry-over from other donors' samples. The genes are TRBV2 and TRBJ1-2; the D is unclear. Sample: cultured PBMCs, taken from culture after CMV antigen stimulation. CDR3 coding DNA: TGTGCCAGTACCGCACGGGGCTATGGCTACACCTTC. Translated: CASTARGYGYTF.